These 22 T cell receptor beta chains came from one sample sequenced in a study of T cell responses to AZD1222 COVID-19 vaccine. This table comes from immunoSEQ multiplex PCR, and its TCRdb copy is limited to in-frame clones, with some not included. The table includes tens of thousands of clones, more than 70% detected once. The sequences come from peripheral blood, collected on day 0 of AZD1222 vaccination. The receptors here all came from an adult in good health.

CDR3 DNA: TGCGCCAGCAGTCCCGCACCCTCTGGAAACACCATATATTTT. Translation: CASSPAPSGNTIYF. The J gene is TRBJ1-3, the V gene TRBV10-1, with unresolved D. CDR3 length: 14 amino acids. Deletions cut 5 bases from V and 0 bases from J, with 8 bases between. Germline assignment: CDR1 WNHNN and CDR2 SYGVQD (reference sequence).

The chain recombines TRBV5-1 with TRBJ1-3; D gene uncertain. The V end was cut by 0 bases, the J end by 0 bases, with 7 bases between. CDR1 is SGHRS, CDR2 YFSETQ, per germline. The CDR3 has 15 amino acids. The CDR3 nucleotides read TGCGCCAGCAGCTTGGCCCTCGGCTCTGGAAACACCATATATTTT. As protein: CASSLALGSGNTIYF.

The CDR3 here is CASSDRTNSPLHF. In nucleotides, the CDR3 is TGTGCCAGTAGTGACAGAACTAATTCACCCCTCCACTTT. The V and J genes are TRBV19 and TRBJ1-6; D is possibly TRBD1 (5 bases). The germline V gene has CDR1 LNHDA and CDR2 SQIVND (reference sequence). The V gene lost 5 bases and the J gene lost 6 bases, with 8 bases spanning the gap. The CDR3 consists of 13 residues.

CDR3 nucleotides: TGTGCCAGAAGCCGGGTATGGCCCGGGGCCAAAAACATTCAGTACTTC. Translation: CARSRVWPGAKNIQYF. The V gene is TRBV5-3, the J gene TRBJ2-4; no reliable D call. TRBV5-3 is an ORF; its function is uncertain. The V gene lost 4 bases and the J gene lost 1 base, with 15 bases spanning the gap. The CDR3 is 16 residues long.

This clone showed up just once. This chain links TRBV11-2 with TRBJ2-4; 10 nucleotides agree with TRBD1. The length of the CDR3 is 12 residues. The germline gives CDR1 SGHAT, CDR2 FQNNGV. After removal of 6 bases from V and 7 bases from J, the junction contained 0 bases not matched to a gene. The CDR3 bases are TGTGCCAGCAGGGGACAGGGGAACATTCAGTACTTC. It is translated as CASRGQGNIQYF.

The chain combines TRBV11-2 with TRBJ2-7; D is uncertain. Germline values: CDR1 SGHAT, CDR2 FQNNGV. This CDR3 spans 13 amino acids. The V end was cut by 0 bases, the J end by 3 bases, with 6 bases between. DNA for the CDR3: TGTGCCAGCAGCTTAGAAGGGTTCTACGAGCAGTACTTC. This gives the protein CASSLEGFYEQYF.

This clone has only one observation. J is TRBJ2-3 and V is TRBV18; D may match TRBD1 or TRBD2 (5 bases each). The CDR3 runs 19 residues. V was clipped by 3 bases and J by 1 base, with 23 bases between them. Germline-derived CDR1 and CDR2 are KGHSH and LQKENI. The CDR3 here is CASSPKTHPRDQRTDTQYF. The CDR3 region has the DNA TGTGCCAGCTCACCCAAGACTCACCCCCGGGACCAACGCACAGATACGCAGTATTTT. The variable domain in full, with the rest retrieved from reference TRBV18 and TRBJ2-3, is NAGVMQNPRHLVRRRGQEARLRCSPMKGHSHVYWYRQLPEEGLKFMVYLQKENIIDESGMPKERFSAEFPKEGPSILRIQQVVRGDSAAYFCASSPKTHPRDQRTDTQYFGPGTRLTVL.

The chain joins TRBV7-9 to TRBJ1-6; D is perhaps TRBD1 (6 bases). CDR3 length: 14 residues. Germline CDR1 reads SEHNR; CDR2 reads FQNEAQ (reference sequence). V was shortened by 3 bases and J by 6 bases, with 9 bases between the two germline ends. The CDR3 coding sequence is TGTGCCAGCAGCTTGGGACAACCTAATTCACCCCTCCACTTT. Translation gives CASSLGQPNSPLHF.

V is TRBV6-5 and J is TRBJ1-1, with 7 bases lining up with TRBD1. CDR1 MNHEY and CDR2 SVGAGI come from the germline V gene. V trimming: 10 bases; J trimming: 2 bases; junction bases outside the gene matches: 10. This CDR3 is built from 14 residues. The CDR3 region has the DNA TGTGCCACCTTAGAGGGGGCAGTCAACACTGAAGCTTTCTTT. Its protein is CATLEGAVNTEAFF.

The CDR3 spells CASSSQGAEAFF. DNA of the CDR3: TGTGCCAGCAGTTCCCAGGGGGCTGAAGCTTTCTTT. V usage is TRBV6-6 and J usage is TRBJ1-1, with 7 bases aligning to TRBD1. The CDR3 has 12 amino acids. J lost 6 bases, V lost 4 bases, and 2 bases had no gene match. CDR1 MNHNY and CDR2 SVGAGI come from the germline V gene (reference sequence).

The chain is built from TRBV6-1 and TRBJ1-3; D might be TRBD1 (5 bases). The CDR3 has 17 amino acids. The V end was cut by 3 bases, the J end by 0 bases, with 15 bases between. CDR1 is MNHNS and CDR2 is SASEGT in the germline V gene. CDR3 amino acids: CASSERQGLISGNTIYF. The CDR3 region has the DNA TGTGCCAGCAGTGAGAGGCAGGGTTTAATCTCTGGAAACACCATATATTTT.

The CDR3, as DNA: TGTGCCAGTAGTACAAGGGACAGGGGCTACAATTCACCCCTCCACTTT. Its translation is CASSTRDRGYNSPLHF. J is TRBJ1-6 and V is TRBV19; TRBD1 aligns across 10 bases. Germline values: CDR1 LNHDA, CDR2 SQIVND (reference sequence). The CDR3 sequence is 16 residues long. With 4 bases clipped from V and 7 bases from J, the junction kept 7 bases outside the gene matches.

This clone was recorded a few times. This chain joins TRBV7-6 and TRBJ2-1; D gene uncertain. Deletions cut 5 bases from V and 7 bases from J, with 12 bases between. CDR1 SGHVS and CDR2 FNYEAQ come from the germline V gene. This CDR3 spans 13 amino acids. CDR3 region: CASSDGLGNEQFF. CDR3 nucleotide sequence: TGTGCCAGCAGCGATGGATTGGGGAATGAGCAGTTCTTC. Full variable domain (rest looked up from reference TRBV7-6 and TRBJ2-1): GAGVSQSPRYKVTKRGQDVALRCDPISGHVSLYWYRQALGQGPEFLTYFNYEAQQDKSGLPNDRFSAERPEGSISTLTIQRTEQRDSAMYRCASSDGLGNEQFFGPGTRLTVL.

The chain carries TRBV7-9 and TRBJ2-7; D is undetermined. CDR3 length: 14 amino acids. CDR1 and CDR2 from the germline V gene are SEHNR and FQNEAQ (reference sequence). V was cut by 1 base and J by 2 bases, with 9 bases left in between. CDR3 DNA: TGTGCCAGCAGCTTAGTGGGGTATCCCTACGAGCAGTACTTC. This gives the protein CASSLVGYPYEQYF.

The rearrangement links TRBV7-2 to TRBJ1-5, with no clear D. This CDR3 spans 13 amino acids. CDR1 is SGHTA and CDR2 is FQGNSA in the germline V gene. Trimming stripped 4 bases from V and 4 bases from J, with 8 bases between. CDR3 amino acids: CASSSDLNQPQHF. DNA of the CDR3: TGTGCCAGCAGCTCAGACCTGAATCAGCCCCAGCATTTT.

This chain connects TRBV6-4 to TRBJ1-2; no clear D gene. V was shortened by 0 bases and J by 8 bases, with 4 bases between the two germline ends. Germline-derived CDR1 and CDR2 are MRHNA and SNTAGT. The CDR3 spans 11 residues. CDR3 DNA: TGTGCCAGCAGTGACTCGTTGGGCTACACCTTC. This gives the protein CASSDSLGYTF.

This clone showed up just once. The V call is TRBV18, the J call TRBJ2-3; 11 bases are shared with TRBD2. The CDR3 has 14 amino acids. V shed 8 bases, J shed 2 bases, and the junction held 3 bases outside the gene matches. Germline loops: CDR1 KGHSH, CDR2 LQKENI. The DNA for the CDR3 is TGTGCCAGCCGACTAGCGGGGAACACAGATACGCAGTATTTT. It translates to CASRLAGNTDTQYF.

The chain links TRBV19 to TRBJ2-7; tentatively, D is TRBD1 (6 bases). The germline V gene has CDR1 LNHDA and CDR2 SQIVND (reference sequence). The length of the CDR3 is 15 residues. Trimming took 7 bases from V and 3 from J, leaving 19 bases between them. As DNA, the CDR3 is TGTGCCAGTAAAATGGGTTTACAGGGAAACTACGAGCAGTACTTC. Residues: CASKMGLQGNYEQYF.

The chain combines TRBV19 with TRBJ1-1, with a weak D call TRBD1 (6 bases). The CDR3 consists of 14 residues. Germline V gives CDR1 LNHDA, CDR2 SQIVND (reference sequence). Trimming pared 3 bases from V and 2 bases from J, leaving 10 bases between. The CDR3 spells CASSMARGNTEAFF. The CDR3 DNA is TGTGCCAGTAGTATGGCCAGGGGAAACACTGAAGCTTTCTTT.

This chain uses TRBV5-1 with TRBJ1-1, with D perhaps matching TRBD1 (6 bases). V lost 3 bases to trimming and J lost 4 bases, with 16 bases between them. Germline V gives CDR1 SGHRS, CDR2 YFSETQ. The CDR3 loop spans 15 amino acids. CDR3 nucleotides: TGCGCCAGCAGCTCTGGGCGGGGGCCGGGCACTGAAGCTTTCTTT. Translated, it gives CASSSGRGPGTEAFF.

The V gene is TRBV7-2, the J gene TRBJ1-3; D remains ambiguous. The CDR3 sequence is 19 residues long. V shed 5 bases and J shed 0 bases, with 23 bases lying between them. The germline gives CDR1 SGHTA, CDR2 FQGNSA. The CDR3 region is CASSPSLGAGPTSGNTIYF. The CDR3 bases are TGTGCCAGCAGCCCGAGTCTAGGTGCAGGCCCGACCTCTGGAAACACCATATATTTT.

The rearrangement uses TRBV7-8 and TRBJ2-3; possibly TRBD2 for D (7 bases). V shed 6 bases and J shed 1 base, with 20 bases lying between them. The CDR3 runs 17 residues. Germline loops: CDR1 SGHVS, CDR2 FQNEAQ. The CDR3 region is CASRLRLGGRGTDTQYF. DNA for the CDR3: TGTGCCAGCAGATTGAGGCTGGGGGGGCGGGGCACAGATACGCAGTATTTT.